The 27 T cell receptor beta chains reported below all come from one sample, sequenced in a study of T cell responses to AZD1222 COVID-19 vaccine. The data were produced by immunoSEQ multiplex PCR, yet TCRdb's version contains in-frame clones alone and is incomplete. Of some 170,000 clones listed, roughly nine tenths are singletons. The source was peripheral blood, collected on day 0 of AZD1222 vaccination. These receptors all come from an adult in good health.

The chain couples TRBV7-8 to TRBJ1-1, with D hard to call. Trimming took off 1 base at V and 11 bases at J, with 11 bases between the two ends. This CDR3 spans 12 amino acids. Germline CDR1 SGHVS, CDR2 FQNEAQ. CDR3 sequence: CASSLVSQVAFF. The CDR3 DNA follows: TGTGCCAGCAGCTTAGTATCCCAAGTGGCTTTCTTT.

This rearrangement joins TRBV4-2 to TRBJ1-1; D remains ambiguous. The CDR3 consists of 14 residues. Trimming cost V 5 bases and J 11 bases, with 21 bases left between them. Germline lookup yields CDR1 LGHNA and CDR2 YNFKEQ. CDR3 sequence: CASSERDLLSDAFF. Here the CDR3 DNA reads TGTGCCAGCAGCGAAAGGGATCTCTTAAGTGACGCTTTCTTT.

This chain connects TRBV27 to TRBJ1-6; maybe TRBD1 (6 bases). The CDR3 extends over 14 amino acids. Trimming took 5 bases from V and 9 from J, leaving 14 bases between them. CDR1 and CDR2 (germline): MNHEY, SMNVEV (reference sequence). CDR3 sequence: CASSLQGFSSPLHF. The CDR3 coding sequence is TGTGCCAGCAGTCTACAGGGTTTTAGTTCACCCCTCCACTTT.

The V call is TRBV7-9, the J call TRBJ1-2, with D hard to call. Germline lookup yields CDR1 SEHNR and CDR2 FQNEAQ (reference sequence). Trimming removed 2 bases from V and 8 bases from J, with 9 bases in between. The CDR3 spans 12 residues. This chain's CDR3 is CASSLINEGYTF. CDR3 bases: TGTGCCAGCAGCTTAATTAACGAGGGCTACACCTTC.

This chain links TRBV5-1 with TRBJ2-1; perhaps TRBD1 as D (7 bases). The ends were cut back, 5 bases at V and 7 bases at J, with 16 bases in the middle. Looked up from germline, CDR1 is SGHRS and CDR2 is YFSETQ. The CDR3 is made up of 14 amino acids. The CDR3 loop reads CASREGQTGNEQFF. As DNA, the CDR3 is TGCGCCAGCAGGGAGGGACAGACGGGGAATGAGCAGTTCTTC.

This chain joins TRBV7-9 and TRBJ2-2, with D perhaps TRBD1 (5 bases). V shed 5 bases and J shed 4 bases, with 20 bases lying between them. CDR3 length equals 17 residues. Germline CDR1 SEHNR, CDR2 FQNEAQ (reference sequence). As DNA, the CDR3 is TGTGCCAGCAGCCTCTCGCCCATGACAGAATCCACCGGGGAGCTGTTTTTT. Protein sequence: CASSLSPMTESTGELFF.

The chain has TRBV5-4 and TRBJ1-4; TRBD1 matches at 7 bases. Looked up from germline, CDR1 is SGHNT and CDR2 is YYREEE (reference sequence). J gave up 3 bases and V 1 base, and 6 bases lay outside the gene matches. The CDR3 runs 16 residues. The CDR3: CASSLRTTGPNEKLFF. The CDR3 DNA sequence: TGTGCCAGCAGCTTGAGGACGACAGGGCCTAATGAAAAACTGTTTTTT.

This chain joins TRBV5-1 and TRBJ1-1; D is ambiguous. Trimming stripped 9 bases from V and 0 bases from J, with 9 bases between. Germline V gene data show CDR1 as SGHRS and CDR2 as YFSETQ. This CDR3 has 12 amino acids. The CDR3 sequence is CATRGMNTEAFF. DNA of the CDR3: TGCGCCACCCGAGGGATGAACACTGAAGCTTTCTTT.

The chain uses TRBV28 and TRBJ1-5; D might be TRBD1 (6 bases). CDR3 length: 16 amino acids. CDR1 is MDHEN, CDR2 SYDVKM, per germline. Trimming left V 4 bases short and J 2 bases short, with 15 bases between. The CDR3 is CASSSWEAGGNQPQHF. The CDR3 region has the DNA TGTGCCAGCAGTTCTTGGGAGGCAGGGGGCAATCAGCCCCAGCATTTT.

The rearrangement joins TRBV19 to TRBJ1-1; D remains ambiguous. Trimming removed 0 bases from V and 0 bases from J, with 5 bases in between. The CDR3 is 14 residues long. Per the germline V gene, CDR1 is LNHDA and CDR2 is SQIVND (reference sequence). In DNA form, the CDR3 reads TGTGCCAGTAGTATAGATAGGGTGAACACTGAAGCTTTCTTT. Protein sequence: CASSIDRVNTEAFF.

The chain employs TRBV6-7 and TRBJ2-7; D may be TRBD1 (6 bases). TRBV6-7 has ORF status, its function being uncertain. CDR3 length equals 15 residues. V lost 5 bases and J lost 0, with 14 bases in between. CDR3 in DNA: TGTGCCAGCAGTCGGACAGTGGGAAGCTCCTACGAGCAGTACGTC. This codes for CASSRTVGSSYEQYV.

The chain is built from TRBV6-5 and TRBJ1-5; TRBD1 might be the D (5 bases). Germline CDR1 reads MNHEY; CDR2 reads SVGAGI. The CDR3 runs to 13 residues. Trimming took 6 bases from V and 6 from J, leaving 12 bases between them. Here the CDR3 DNA reads TGTGCCAGCAGCGCGGACACAATTCAGCCCCAGCATTTT. It yields the protein CASSADTIQPQHF.

The sample holds one count of this clone. The chain couples TRBV5-6 to TRBJ1-1; maybe TRBD1 (5 bases). Germline lookup yields CDR1 SGHDT and CDR2 YYEEEE. The CDR3 runs to 15 residues. Trimming pared 7 bases from V and 4 bases from J, leaving 20 bases between. CDR3 DNA sequence: TGTGCCAGCGTAAGGGGCGATCTCCAAAGCACTGAAGCTTTCTTT. Encoded protein: CASVRGDLQSTEAFF.

The chain has TRBV20-1 and TRBJ1-2, with D unresolved. Germline assignment: CDR1 DFQATT and CDR2 SNEGSKA (reference sequence). Trimming removed 5 bases at V and 5 bases at J, with 9 bases between. CDR3 length equals 11 residues. CDR3 nucleotides: TGCAGTGCTCGTGGTTATTATGGCTACACCTTC. Translating gives CSARGYYGYTF.

The chain employs TRBV7-2 and TRBJ2-1; 16 nucleotides agree with TRBD2. Germline loops: CDR1 SGHTA, CDR2 FQGNSA. Unmatched junction bases numbered 11, after V lost 8 bases and J lost 4 bases. This CDR3 has 18 residues. CDR3 nucleotide sequence: TGTGCCAGCGCCATGCCGGGACTAGCGGGAGGGCCTTACAATGAGCAGTTCTTC. Amino acids: CASAMPGLAGGPYNEQFF.

The V gene is TRBV9, the J gene TRBJ1-1, with D possibly being TRBD1 (5 bases). The length of the CDR3 is 16 residues. Trimming cost V 0 bases and J 3 bases, with 15 bases left between them. Germline CDR1 SGDLS, CDR2 YYNGEE. CDR3 amino acids: CASSVGWGVGDTEAFF. As DNA, the CDR3 is TGTGCCAGCAGCGTAGGATGGGGGGTCGGAGACACTGAAGCTTTCTTT.

This chain connects TRBV21-1 to TRBJ2-7; the table's D call of TRBD2 was not tested on the DNA. TRBV21-1 constitutes a pseudogene. CDR3 length equals 14 residues. In nucleotides, the CDR3 is TGTGCCAGCAGCAAAAATCTCGGTTCCTACGAGCAGTACGTC. Translated: CASSKNLGSYEQYV.

V is TRBV28 and J is TRBJ1-2, with TRBD1 matching over 12 bases. Germline lookup yields CDR1 MDHEN and CDR2 SYDVKM. This CDR3 region has 15 residues. Losses at the gene ends were 4 bases for V and 8 bases for J; bases not matched to a gene: 8. In nucleotides, the CDR3 is TGTGCCAGCAGTTCGCCCGCCGGGACAGGGGGCGGCTACACCTTC. This sequence encodes CASSSPAGTGGGYTF.

The CDR3 DNA reads as TGTGCCAGCAGTTTAGGGGGCTTATCGAGTGGCTACACCTTC. Protein: CASSLGGLSSGYTF. The rearrangement uses TRBV28 and TRBJ1-2, with TRBD1 as a possible D gene (6 bases). CDR1 is MDHEN and CDR2 is SYDVKM in the germline V gene. The CDR3 extends over 14 amino acids. V lost 2 bases and J 7 bases, leaving 14 bases between the germline ends.

The chain employs TRBV12-3 or TRBV12-4 and TRBJ1-5; weak D call: TRBD1 (5 bases). The germline V and J ends were trimmed by 6 bases and 7 bases, with 10 bases remaining between them. The CDR3 totals 12 residues. Written as DNA, the CDR3 is TGTGCCAGCAGCTCGGACAACCAGCCCCAGCATTTT. Encoded protein: CASSSDNQPQHF.

This chain connects TRBV7-9 to TRBJ2-6; no clear D. This CDR3 comprises 16 residues. Germline V gives CDR1 SEHNR, CDR2 FQNEAQ (reference sequence). Deletions cut 1 base from V and 3 bases from J, with 10 bases between. Here the CDR3 DNA reads TGTGCCAGCAGCTTAGTCGCTGCAGGTGGGGCCAACGTCCTGACTTTC. Its translation: CASSLVAAGGANVLTF.

This clone has a handful of counts. V usage is TRBV14 and J usage is TRBJ1-6; D is possibly TRBD1 (5 bases). CDR3 length: 13 residues. The V and J ends lost 0 bases and 10 bases respectively, with 7 bases between them. CDR1 SGHDN and CDR2 FVKESK come from the germline V gene. For the CDR3, the DNA is TGTGCCAGCAGCCAAGATTGGGGGTCACCCCTCCACTTT. Translated, it gives CASSQDWGSPLHF.

V is TRBV5-1 and J is TRBJ1-3; D possibly corresponds to TRBD1 (5 bases). The CDR3 contains 15 residues. V lost 4 bases, J lost 0 bases, and 11 bases lay in between. The germline CDR1 and CDR2 sequences are SGHRS and YFSETQ. The CDR3 DNA reads as TGCGCCAGCAGCATGACAGCAAACTCTGGAAACACCATATATTTT. Translated, it gives CASSMTANSGNTIYF. The variable domain in full, completed from reference TRBV5-1 and TRBJ1-3, reads KAGVTQTPRYLIKTRGQQVTLSCSPISGHRSVSWYQQTPGQGLQFLFEYFSETQRNKGNFPGRFSGRQFSNSRSEMNVSTLELGDSALYLCASSMTANSGNTIYFGEGSWLTVV.

This clone occurred once. The chain couples TRBV7-2 to TRBJ2-7; 7 nucleotides line up with TRBD1. J was trimmed by 4 bases and V by 5 bases; bases with no gene match: 11. Germline loops: CDR1 SGHTA, CDR2 FQGNSA. The CDR3 is 15 amino acids. This CDR3 reads CASSLSSRGLYEQYV. In DNA, the CDR3 is TGTGCCAGCAGCCTTAGCAGTAGGGGGCTTTACGAGCAGTACGTC.

The V gene is TRBV24-1, the J gene TRBJ2-3, with 8 bases identical to TRBD2. This CDR3 region has 15 residues. The J segment lost 1 base and the V segment lost 4 bases, leaving 3 bases of the junction unmatched. Germline CDR1 reads KGHDR; CDR2 reads SFDVKD. CDR3 in amino acids: CATSDPAGGTDTQYF. The DNA for the CDR3 is TGTGCCACCAGTGACCCAGCGGGGGGCACAGATACGCAGTATTTT.

The rearrangement links TRBV3-1 (or the pseudogene TRBV3-2) to TRBJ1-1; weak D call: TRBD1 (5 bases). This CDR3 region has 14 residues. Germline V lookup: CDR1 LGHDT, CDR2 YNNKEL (reference sequence). V was cut by 6 bases and J by 2 bases, with 13 bases left in between. The CDR3 sequence: CASSGDAGNTEAFF. DNA of the CDR3: TGTGCCAGCAGTGGGGACGCCGGAAACACTGAAGCTTTCTTT.

This clone appeared once. This sequence joins TRBV5-8 and TRBJ2-7, with D maybe TRBD1 (6 bases). CDR3 length: 15 amino acids. Germline assignment: CDR1 SGHTS and CDR2 YDEGEE. Trimming cost V 9 bases and J 7 bases, with 26 bases left between them. The CDR3, as DNA: TGTGCCACTCCAGGGGTCAGAAGCTTCCGGGTGGAGCAGTACTTC. Its protein product is CATPGVRSFRVEQYF.